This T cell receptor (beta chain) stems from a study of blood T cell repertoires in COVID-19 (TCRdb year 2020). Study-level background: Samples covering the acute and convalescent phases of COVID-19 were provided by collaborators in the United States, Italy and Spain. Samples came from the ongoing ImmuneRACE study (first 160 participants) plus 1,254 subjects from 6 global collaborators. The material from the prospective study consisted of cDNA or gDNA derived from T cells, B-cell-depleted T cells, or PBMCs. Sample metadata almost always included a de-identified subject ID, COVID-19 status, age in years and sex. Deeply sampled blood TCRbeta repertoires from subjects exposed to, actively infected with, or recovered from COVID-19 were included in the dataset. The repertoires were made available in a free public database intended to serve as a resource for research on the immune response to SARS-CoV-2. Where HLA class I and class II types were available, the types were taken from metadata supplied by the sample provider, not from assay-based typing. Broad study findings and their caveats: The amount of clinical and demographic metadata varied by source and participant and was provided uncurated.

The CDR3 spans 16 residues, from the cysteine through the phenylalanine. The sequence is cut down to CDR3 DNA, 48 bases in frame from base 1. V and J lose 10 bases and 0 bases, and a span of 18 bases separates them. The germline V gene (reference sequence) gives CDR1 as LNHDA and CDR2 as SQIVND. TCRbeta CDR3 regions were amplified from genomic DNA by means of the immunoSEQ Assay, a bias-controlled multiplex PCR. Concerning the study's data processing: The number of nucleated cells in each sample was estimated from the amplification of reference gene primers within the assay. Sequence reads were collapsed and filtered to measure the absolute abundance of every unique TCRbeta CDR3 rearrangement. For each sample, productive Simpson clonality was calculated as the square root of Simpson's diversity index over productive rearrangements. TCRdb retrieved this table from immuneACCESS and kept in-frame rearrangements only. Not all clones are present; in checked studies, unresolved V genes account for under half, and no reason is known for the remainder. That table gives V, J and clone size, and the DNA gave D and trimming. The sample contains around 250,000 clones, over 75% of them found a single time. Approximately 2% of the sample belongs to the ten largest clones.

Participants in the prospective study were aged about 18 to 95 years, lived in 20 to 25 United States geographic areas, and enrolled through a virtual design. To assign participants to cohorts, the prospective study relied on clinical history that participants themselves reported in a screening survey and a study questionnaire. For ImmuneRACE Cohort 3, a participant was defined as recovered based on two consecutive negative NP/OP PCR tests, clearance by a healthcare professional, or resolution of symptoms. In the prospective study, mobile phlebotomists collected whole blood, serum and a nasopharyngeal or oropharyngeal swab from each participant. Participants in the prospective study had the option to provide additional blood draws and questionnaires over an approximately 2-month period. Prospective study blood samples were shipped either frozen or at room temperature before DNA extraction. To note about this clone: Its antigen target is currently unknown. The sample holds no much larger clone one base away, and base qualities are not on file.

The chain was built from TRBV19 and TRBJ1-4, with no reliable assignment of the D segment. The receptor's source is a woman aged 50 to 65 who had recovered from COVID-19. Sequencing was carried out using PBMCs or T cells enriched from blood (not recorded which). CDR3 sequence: CATKDPRGPTNEKLFF. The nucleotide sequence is TGTGCCACCAAAGACCCCCGAGGCCCAACTAATGAAAAACTGTTTTTT. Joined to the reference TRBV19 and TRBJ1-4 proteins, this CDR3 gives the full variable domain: DGGITQSPKYLFRKEGQNVTLSCEQNLNHDAMYWYRQDPGQGLRLIYYSQIVNDFQKGDIAEGYSVSREKKESFPLTVTSAQKNPTAFYLCATKDPRGPTNEKLFFGSGTQLSVL.